The TCR beta chain under discussion was sequenced for a study of cytomegalovirus exposure and HLA in healthy donors. CDR3 length equals 15 residues. Germline lookup yields CDR1 SEHNR and CDR2 FQNEAQ (reference sequence). With V trimmed by 9 bases and J by 0 bases, 7 bases remained unmatched. Method: immunoSEQ multiplex PCR; TCRdb's copy keeps in-frame clones and lacks some. The table records about 92,000 clones, 93% of them present only once. While the first cohort had 600 to 850 subjects, the donors belonged to the separate validation cohort of 100 to 150 subjects. Source material: PBMCs. The source is a woman aged 25-40 years in good health and CMV-seropositive. The rearrangement uses TRBV7-9 and TRBJ2-2; 7 bases are a match to TRBD2. CDR3 residues: CASTIGLANTGELFF. The CDR3 bases are TGTGCCAGTACAATCGGACTAGCGAACACCGGGGAGCTGTTTTTT.